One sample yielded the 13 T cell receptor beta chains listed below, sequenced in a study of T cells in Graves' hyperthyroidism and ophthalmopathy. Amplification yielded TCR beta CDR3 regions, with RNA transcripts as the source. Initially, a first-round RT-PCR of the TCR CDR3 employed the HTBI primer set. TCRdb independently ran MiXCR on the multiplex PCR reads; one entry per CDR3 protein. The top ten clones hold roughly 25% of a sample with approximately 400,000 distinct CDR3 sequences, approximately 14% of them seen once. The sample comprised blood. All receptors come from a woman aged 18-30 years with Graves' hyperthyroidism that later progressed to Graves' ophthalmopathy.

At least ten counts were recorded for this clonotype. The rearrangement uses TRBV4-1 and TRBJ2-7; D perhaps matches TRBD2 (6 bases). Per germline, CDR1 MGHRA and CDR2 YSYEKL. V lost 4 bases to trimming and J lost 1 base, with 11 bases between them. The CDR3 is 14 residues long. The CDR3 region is CASSLRDSSYEQYF. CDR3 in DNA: TGCGCCAGCAGCCTCCGGGACTCATCCTACGAGCAGTACTTC.

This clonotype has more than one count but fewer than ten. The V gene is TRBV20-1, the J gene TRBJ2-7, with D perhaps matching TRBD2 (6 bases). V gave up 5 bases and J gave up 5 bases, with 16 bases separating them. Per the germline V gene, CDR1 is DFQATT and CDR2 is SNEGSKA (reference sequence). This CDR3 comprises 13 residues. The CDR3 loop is CSAYPGTDDEQYF. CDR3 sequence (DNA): TGCAGTGCTTACCCCGGGACTGATGACGAGCAGTACTTC.

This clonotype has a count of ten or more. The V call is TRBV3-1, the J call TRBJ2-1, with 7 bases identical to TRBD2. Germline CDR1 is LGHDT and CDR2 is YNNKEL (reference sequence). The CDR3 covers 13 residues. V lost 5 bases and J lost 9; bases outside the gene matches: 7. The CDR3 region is CASSGPAGVEQFF. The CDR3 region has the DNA TGTGCCAGCAGCGGACCGGCGGGAGTTGAGCAGTTCTTC.

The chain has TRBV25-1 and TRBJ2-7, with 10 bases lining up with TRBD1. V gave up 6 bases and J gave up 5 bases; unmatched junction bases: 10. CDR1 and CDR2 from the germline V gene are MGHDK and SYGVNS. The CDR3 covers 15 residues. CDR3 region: CASRSMTGGFDEQYF. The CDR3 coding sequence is TGTGCCAGCAGAAGTATGACAGGGGGCTTCGACGAGCAGTACTTC.

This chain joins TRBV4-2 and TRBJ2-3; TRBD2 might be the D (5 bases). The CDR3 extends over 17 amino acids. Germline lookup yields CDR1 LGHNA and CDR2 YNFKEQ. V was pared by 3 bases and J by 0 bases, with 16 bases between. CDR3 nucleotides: TGTGCCAGCAGCCAGGATCTTCTAGCTACTAGCACAGATACGCAGTATTTT. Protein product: CASSQDLLATSTDTQYF.

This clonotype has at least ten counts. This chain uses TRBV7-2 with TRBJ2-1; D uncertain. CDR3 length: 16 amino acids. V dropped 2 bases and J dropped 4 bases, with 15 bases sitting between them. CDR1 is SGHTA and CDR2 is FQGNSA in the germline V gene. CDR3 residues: CASSLPLMIGYNEQFF. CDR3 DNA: TGTGCCAGCAGCTTACCCCTTATGATCGGGTACAATGAGCAGTTCTTC.

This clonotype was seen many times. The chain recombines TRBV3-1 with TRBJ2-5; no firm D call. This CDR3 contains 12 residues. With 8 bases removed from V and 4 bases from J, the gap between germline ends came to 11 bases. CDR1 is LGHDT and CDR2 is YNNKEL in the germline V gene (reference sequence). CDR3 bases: TGTGCCAGCTATAACCCGGGAGAGACCCAGTACTTC. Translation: CASYNPGETQYF.

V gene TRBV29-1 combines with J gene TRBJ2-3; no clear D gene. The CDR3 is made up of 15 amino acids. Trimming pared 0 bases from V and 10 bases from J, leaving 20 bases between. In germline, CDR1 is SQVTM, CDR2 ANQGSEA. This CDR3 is CSVEDSITWVGAQYF. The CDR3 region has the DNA TGCAGCGTTGAAGACTCGATCACTTGGGTAGGAGCGCAGTATTTT.

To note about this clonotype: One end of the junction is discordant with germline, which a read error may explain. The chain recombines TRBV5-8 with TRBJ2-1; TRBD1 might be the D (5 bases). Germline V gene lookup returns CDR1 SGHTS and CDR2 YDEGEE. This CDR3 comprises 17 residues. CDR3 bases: TGTGCCAACAGCTTGATTCGGTCAATCAGGGCCTACAATGAGCAGTTCTTC. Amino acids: CANSLIRSIRAYNEQFF.

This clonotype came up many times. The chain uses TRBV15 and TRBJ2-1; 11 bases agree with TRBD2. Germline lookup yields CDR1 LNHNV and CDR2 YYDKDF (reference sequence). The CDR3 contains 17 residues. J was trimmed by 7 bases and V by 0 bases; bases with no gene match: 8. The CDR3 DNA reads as TGTGCCACCAGCAGAGATGGGGCTAGCGGGAGGTATAATGAGCAGTTCTTC. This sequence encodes CATSRDGASGRYNEQFF.

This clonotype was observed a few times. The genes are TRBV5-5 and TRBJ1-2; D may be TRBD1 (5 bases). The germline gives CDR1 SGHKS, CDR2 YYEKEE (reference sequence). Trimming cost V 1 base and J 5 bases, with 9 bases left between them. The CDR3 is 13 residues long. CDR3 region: CASSLPGRYGYTF. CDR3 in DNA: TGTGCCAGCAGCTTGCCAGGGAGGTATGGCTACACCTTC.

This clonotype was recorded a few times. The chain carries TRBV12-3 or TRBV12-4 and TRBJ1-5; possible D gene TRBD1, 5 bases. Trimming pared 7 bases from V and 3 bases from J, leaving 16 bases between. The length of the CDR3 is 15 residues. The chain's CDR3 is CASTSSGPFNQPQHF. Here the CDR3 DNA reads TGTGCCAGCACCTCCTCGGGACCCTTCAATCAGCCCCAGCATTTT.

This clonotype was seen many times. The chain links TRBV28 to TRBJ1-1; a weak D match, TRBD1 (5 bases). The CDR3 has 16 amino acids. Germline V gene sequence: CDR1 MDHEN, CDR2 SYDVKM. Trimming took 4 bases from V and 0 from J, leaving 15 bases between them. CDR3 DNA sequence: TGTGCCAGCAGTTCTTGGCCAGGGTCCATGAACACTGAAGCTTTCTTT. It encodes CASSSWPGSMNTEAFF.